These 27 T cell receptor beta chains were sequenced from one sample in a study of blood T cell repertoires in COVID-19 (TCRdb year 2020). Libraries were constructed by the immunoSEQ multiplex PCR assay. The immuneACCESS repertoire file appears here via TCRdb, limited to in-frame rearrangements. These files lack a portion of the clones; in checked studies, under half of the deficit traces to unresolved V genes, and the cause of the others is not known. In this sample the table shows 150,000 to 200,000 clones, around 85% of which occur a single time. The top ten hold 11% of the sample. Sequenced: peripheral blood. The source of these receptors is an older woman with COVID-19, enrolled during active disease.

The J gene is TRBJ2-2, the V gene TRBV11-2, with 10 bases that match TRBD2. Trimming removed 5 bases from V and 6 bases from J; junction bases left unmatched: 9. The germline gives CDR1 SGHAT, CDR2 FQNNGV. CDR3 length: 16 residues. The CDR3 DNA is TGTGCCAGCAGCCGAACTAGCGGGACGGGGGCCGGGGAGCTGTTTTTT. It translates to CASSRTSGTGAGELFF.

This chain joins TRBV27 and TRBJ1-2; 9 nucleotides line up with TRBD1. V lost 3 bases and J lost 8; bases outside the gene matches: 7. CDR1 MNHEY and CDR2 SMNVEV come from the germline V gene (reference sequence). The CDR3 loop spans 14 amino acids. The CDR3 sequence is CASSFLQGAEGYTF. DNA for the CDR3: TGTGCCAGCAGTTTTCTACAGGGGGCGGAAGGCTACACCTTC.

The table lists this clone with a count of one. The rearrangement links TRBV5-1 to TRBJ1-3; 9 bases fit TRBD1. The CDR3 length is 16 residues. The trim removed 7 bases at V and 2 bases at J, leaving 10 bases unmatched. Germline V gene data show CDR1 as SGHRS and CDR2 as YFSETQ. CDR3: CASSSPGQGTGNTIYF. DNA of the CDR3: TGCGCCAGCTCCTCGCCGGGACAGGGTACTGGAAACACCATATATTTT.

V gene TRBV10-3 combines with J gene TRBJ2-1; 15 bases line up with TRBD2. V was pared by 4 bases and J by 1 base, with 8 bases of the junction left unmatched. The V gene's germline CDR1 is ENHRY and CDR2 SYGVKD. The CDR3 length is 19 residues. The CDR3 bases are TGTGCCATCAGTGGGGGGGGACTAGCGGGAGGAAGTTCCTACAATGAGCAGTTCTTC. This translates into CAISGGGLAGGSSYNEQFF.

The CDR3 loop reads CASRTGTGNSPLHF. CDR3 bases: TGTGCCAGCAGGACCGGGACAGGGAATTCACCCCTCCACTTT. J is TRBJ1-6 and V is TRBV11-3; 9 nucleotides agree with TRBD1. This CDR3 region has 14 residues. Germline CDR1 and CDR2: SGHNT and YENEEA. The trim removed 6 bases at V and 7 bases at J, leaving 4 bases unmatched.

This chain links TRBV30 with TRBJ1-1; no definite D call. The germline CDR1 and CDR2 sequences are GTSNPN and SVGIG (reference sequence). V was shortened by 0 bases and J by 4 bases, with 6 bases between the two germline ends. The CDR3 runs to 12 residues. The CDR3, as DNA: TGTGCCTGGAGTGTACTTCTCACTGAAGCTTTCTTT. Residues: CAWSVLLTEAFF.

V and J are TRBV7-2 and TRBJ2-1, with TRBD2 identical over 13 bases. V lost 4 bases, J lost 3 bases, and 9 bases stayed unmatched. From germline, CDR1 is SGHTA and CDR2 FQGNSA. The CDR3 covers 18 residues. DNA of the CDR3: TGTGCCAGCAGCTCCTCGGGACTAGCGGGGCGGTTCTACAATGAGCAGTTCTTC. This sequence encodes CASSSSGLAGRFYNEQFF.

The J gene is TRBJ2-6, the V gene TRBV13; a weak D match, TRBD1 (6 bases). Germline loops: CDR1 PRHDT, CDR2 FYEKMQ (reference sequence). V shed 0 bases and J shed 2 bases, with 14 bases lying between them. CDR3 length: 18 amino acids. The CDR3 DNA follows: TGTGCCAGCAGCTTAGGCCTGGGCAGGGGTGCTGGGGCCAACGTCCTGACTTTC. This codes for CASSLGLGRGAGANVLTF.

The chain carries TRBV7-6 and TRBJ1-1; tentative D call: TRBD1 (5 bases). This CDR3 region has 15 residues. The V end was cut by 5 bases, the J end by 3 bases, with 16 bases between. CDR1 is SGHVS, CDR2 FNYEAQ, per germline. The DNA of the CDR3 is TGTGCCAGCAGCCCCTCTCAGGGAGGCTACACTGAAGCTTTCTTT. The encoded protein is CASSPSQGGYTEAFF.

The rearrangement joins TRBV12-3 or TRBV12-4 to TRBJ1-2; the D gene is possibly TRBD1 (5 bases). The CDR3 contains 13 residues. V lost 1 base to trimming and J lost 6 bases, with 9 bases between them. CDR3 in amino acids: CASSLGPGNGYTF. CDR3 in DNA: TGTGCCAGCAGTTTAGGGCCAGGGAATGGCTACACCTTC.

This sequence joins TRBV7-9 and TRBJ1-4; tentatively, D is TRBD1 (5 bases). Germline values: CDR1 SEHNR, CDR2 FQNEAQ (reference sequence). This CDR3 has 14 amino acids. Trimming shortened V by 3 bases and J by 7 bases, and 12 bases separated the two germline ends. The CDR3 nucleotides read TGTGCCAGCAGCTTCCAGGGTGGAAGTGAAAAACTGTTTTTT. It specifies CASSFQGGSEKLFF.

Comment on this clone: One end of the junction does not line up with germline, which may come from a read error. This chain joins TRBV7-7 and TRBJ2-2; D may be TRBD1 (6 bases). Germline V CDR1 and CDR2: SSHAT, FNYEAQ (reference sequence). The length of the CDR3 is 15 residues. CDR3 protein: CASSNRASGTGELFF. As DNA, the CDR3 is TGTGCTAGCAGCAACAGGGCATCGGGAACCGGGGAGCTGTTTTTT.

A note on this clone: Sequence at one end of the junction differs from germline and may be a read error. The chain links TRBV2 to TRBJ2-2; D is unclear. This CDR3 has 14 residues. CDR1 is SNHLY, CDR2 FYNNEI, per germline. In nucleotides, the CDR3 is TGTGCCAGCAGTGTCAGCAGGAACGCCGGGGAGCTGTTTTTT. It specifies CASSVSRNAGELFF. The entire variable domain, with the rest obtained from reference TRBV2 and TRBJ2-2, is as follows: EPEVTQTPSHQVTQMGQEVILRCVPISNHLYFYWYRQILGQKVEFLVSFYNNEISEKSEIFDDQFSVERPDGSNFTLKIRSTKLEDSAMYFCASSVSRNAGELFFGEGSRLTVL.

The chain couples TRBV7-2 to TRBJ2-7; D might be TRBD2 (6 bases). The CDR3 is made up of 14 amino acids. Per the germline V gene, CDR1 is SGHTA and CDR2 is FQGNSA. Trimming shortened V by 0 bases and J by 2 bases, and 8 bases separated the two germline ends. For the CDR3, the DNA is TGTGCCAGCAGCTTAGCGCCGGGGGCCTACGAGCAGTACTTC. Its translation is CASSLAPGAYEQYF.

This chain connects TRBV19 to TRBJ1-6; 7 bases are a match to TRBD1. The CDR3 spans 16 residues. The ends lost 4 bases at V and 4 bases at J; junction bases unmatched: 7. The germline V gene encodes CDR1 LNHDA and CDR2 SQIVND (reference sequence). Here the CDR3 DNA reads TGTGCCAGTAGTAGAAACCGGGACAGTTATAATTCACCCCTCCACTTT. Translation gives CASSRNRDSYNSPLHF.

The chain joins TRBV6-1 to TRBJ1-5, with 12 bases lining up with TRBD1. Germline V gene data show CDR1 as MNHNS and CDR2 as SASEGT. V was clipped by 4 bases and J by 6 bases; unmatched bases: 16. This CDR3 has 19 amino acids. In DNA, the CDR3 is TGTGCCAGCAGTGCTGCTGGTGGGTCGGGACAGGGGGCCGGTCAGCCCCAGCATTTT. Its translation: CASSAAGGSGQGAGQPQHF.

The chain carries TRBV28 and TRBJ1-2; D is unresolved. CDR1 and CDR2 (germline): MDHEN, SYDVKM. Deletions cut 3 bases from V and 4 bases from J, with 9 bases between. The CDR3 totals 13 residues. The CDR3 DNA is TGTGCCAGCAGTTTTGGGCAGTTCTATGGCTACACCTTC. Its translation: CASSFGQFYGYTF.

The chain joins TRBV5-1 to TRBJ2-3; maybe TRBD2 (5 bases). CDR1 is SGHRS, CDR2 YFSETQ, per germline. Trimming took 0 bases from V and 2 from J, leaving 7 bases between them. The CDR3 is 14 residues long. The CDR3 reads CASSLALATDTQYF. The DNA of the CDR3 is TGCGCCAGCAGCTTGGCGCTAGCCACAGATACGCAGTATTTT.

CDR3 residues: CASSFSTGNTEAFF. The CDR3 bases are TGTGCCAGCAGCTTTTCGACAGGGAACACTGAAGCTTTCTTT. This rearrangement joins TRBV7-9 to TRBJ1-1; possibly TRBD1 for D (6 bases). CDR1 and CDR2 from the germline V gene are SEHNR and FQNEAQ (reference sequence). CDR3 length equals 14 residues. V gave up 3 bases and J gave up 1 base, with 9 bases separating them.

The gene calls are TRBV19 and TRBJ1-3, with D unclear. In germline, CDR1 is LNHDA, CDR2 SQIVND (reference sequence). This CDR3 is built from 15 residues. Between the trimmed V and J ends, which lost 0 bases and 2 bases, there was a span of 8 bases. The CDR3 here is CASSIDLAAGNTIYF. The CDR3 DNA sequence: TGTGCCAGTAGTATAGATTTAGCGGCTGGAAACACCATATATTTT.

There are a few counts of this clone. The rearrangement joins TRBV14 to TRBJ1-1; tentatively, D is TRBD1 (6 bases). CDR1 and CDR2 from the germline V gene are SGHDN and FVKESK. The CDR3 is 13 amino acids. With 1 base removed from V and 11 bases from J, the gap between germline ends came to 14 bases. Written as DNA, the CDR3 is TGTGCCAGCAGCCAAGTAGGCAGGGGCCCCGCTTTCTTT. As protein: CASSQVGRGPAFF.

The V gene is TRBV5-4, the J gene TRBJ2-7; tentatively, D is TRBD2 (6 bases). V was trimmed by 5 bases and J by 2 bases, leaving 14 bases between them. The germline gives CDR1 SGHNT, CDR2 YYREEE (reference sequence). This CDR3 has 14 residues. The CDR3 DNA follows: TGTGCCAGCAGTTTAGTGGAGGGTCCCTACGAGCAGTACTTC. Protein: CASSLVEGPYEQYF.

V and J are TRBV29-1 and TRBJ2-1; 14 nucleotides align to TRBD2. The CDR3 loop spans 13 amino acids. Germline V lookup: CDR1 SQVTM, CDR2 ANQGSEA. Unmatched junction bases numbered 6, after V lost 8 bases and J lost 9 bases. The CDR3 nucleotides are TGCAGCCCACGACTAGCGGGAGGGGGTGAGCAGTTCTTC. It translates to CSPRLAGGGEQFF.

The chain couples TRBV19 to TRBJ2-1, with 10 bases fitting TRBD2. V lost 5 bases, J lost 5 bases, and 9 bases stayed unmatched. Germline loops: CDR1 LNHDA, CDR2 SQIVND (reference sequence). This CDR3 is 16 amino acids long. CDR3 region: CASSATLAGLNNEQFF. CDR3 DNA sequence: TGTGCCAGTAGTGCGACACTAGCGGGGCTAAACAATGAGCAGTTCTTC.

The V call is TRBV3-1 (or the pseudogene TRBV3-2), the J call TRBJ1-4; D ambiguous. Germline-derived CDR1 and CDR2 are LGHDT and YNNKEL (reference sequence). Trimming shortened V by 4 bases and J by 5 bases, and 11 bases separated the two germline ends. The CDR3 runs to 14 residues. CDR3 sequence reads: CASSPRGWNEKLFF. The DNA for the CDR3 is TGTGCCAGCAGCCCGCGGGGATGGAATGAAAAACTGTTTTTT.

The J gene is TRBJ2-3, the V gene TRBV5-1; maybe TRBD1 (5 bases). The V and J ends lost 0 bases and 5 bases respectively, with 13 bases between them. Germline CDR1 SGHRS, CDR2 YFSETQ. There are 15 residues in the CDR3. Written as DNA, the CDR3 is TGCGCCAGCAGCTTGGATCGTCCAGGGATAGATACGCAGTATTTT. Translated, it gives CASSLDRPGIDTQYF.

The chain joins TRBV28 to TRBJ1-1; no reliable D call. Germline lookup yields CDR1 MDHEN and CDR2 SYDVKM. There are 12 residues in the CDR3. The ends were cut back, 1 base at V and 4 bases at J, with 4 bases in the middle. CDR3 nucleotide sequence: TGTGCCAGCAGTTTATTCGGCACTGAAGCTTTCTTT. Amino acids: CASSLFGTEAFF.